This section outlines one T cell receptor (beta chain) sequence together with its context. Its antigen is still unknown. Nothing much larger sits one base from this clone, and base qualities are not available. V ends up 3 bases short and J 7 bases short, with an unmatched junction base count of 11. Counted from cysteine to phenylalanine, this CDR3 has 16 amino acids. CDR3 DNA only is kept here, 48 bases in frame from base 1. This entry belongs to a study of T-cell reconstitution after alpha-beta-depleted transplantation in children (dated by TCRdb to 2016 to 2018). Describing the broader study: The study quantitatively tracked T-cell immune reconstitution after TCRalphabeta/CD19-depleted allogeneic hematopoietic cell transplantation in children using TCR repertoire profiling. What the authors observed across the whole study: In some patients, the high TCRbeta diversity seen at day 60 was put down to recipient T cells and intrathymic progenitors that had survived conditioning. The apparently early recovery of alphabetaT-cell counts about two months after transplant reportedly depended on only several hundred rapidly expanded clones that came from non-depleted graft cells. The frequencies of hyperexpanded clones fell over the following months, and after one year, T-cell counts and TCRbeta diversity were mostly attributed to newly produced T cells.

Library generation was performed with PCR. Sequencing relied on an Illumina HiSeq 2500. TCR library preparation used molecular barcoding, with unique molecular identifiers applied to normalize quantification of the TCRbeta repertoire. The public sequencing data were trimmed at Q25 with fastp and processed into clonotypes with MiXCR by TCRdb, which kept only in-frame beta chains. For every CDR3 protein sequence, its rows merge into one entry that carries the most common genes and DNA. For this sample the table gives about 980,000 distinct CDR3 sequences, of which roughly 31% were detected only once. The top ten clonotypes cover 28% of the sample. Sample treatment or condition, as interpreted from the label and publication: allogeneic hematopoietic cell transplantation with graft depleted of TCRalphabeta T cells and CD19 B cells. The children who served as transplant recipients had been given grafts of TCRalphabeta/CD19-depleted allogeneic hematopoietic cells.

This sequence originates from a boy in the first two years of life who had a stem cell transplant for SCID, so the T cells may come from the graft donor. The specimen comprised PBMCs, mostly from graft donor cells, sampled 360 days after TCRalphabeta/CD19-depleted stem cell transplant. The sequence is built from TRBV12-3 or TRBV12-4 and TRBJ2-3; a stretch of 9 junction bases matches TRBD1. The DNA sequence is TGTGCCAGCAGTTTTTCCCATGGGGGACAGGGCAATACGCAGTATTTT. Translated, this is CASSFSHGGQGNTQYF.